This T cell receptor beta chain was recovered during a study of T cells in localized non-small cell lung cancer. Findings and limits, study-wide: A median of roughly 57 clones ranked among the top 100 in tumor appeared in adjacent lung. Peak T cell clonality was found in uninvolved adjacent lung, exceeding tumor. Heterogeneity cannot be ruled out, as sequencing used one tumor region only. Longer overall survival was associated with a higher density of T cells in the blood.

In this sample, this clone is medium-sized (0.01 to 0.1%). Its antigen remains unknown. Sequencing was performed with immunoSEQ multiplex PCR; in TCRdb, only in-frame clones are kept and a portion is missing. The table includes around 2,200 clones, about 25% detected once. CDR3 length: 17 residues. Germline lookup yields CDR1 MGHRA and CDR2 YSYEKL. V was trimmed by 3 bases and J by 0 bases, leaving 12 bases between them. The origin of this receptor is a man aged 35 to 69 with stage II lung adenocarcinoma. The V call is TRBV4-1, the J call TRBJ2-6; possible D gene TRBD2, 7 bases. The sample was lung tumor tissue, taken before any cancer treatment. CDR3 region: CASSHEGGTSGANVLTF. CDR3 nucleotides: TGCGCCAGCAGCCATGAGGGGGGGACCTCTGGGGCCAACGTCCTGACTTTC.